This is a list of T cell receptor beta chains from one sample in a study of T-cell memory formation after mild COVID-19. TCRdb called the 5' RACE reads again in MiXCR, with one record for every CDR3 protein. The repertoire holds under 300,000 distinct CDR3 sequences, with 15% to 20% as singletons. Sample: PBMCs or a T cell subset sorted from them (not recorded which). The receptors were sampled from a man aged 18 to 29 who had mild COVID-19 (a few samples of this study predate the infection). Cell type and time point are not known. Each CDR3 is given with its conserved first and last residue. A D gene is named only where the DNA matches it firmly. Clone sizes are given selectively: once, few, many, or a class where the clone is expanded.

V gene	clone size	J gene	D gene	CDR3 DNA	CDR3 protein
TRBV7-2	few	TRBJ1-3	-	TGTGCCAGCAGCTCGTCAAACACCATATATTTT	CASSSSNTIYF
TRBV29-1	-	TRBJ2-7	-	TGCAGCGTCACGGACCGATCATGGGGGGAGCAGTACTTC	CSVTDRSWGEQYF
TRBV4-3	-	TRBJ2-7	TRBD1	TGCGCCAGCAGCCAAGATGGGACAGGGGGCGAGGTGCAGTACTTC	CASSQDGTGGEVQYF
TRBV27	few	TRBJ1-2	TRBD1	TGTGCCAGCAGTTTATCAGGGGGCGGCTATGGCTACACCTTC	CASSLSGGGYGYTF
TRBV18	-	TRBJ2-5	-	TGTGCCAGCTCACCCTCAGCAGAGACCCAGTACTTC	CASSPSAETQYF
TRBV6-6	many	TRBJ2-1	-	TGTGCCAGCAGGTGGGGGTCCGGACCCTACAATGAGCAGTTCTTC	CASRWGSGPYNEQFF
TRBV5-4	-	TRBJ2-3	-	TGTGCCAGCAGCCCGAGGAGGCCTAATACAGATACGCAGTATTTT	CASSPRRPNTDTQYF
TRBV20-1	few	TRBJ1-6	TRBD1	TGCAGTGCTAGAGGGGGGACAGTTTATTCACCCCTCCACTTT	CSARGGTVYSPLHF
TRBV4-1	few	TRBJ1-1	-	TGCGCCAGCAGCCGGGCCCGGAACACTGAAGCTTTCTTT	CASSRARNTEAFF
TRBV20-1	-	TRBJ2-1	TRBD2	TGCAGTGCTAGATTAGCGGGGGGGGTCAGCCATGAGCAGTTCTTC	CSARLAGGVSHEQFF
TRBV5-1	few	TRBJ2-2	-	TGCGCCAGCAGCCCTGGGGTGGGCACCCTAAGCCCGAACACCGGGGAGCTGTTTTTT	CASSPGVGTLSPNTGELFF
TRBV6-2/TRBV6-3	-	TRBJ2-7	-	TGTGCCAGCAGTTACTCGGCAGGCACCTCCTACGAGCAGTACTTC	CASSYSAGTSYEQYF
TRBV5-1	once	TRBJ1-2	-	TGCGCCAGCAGCTTAGTGGGGGACGCTTACTATGGCTACACCTTC	CASSLVGDAYYGYTF
TRBV9	-	TRBJ2-1	TRBD1	TGTGCCAGCAGCCCCCCCAGGGGGCTTGAGCAGTTCTTC	CASSPPRGLEQFF
TRBV10-3	few	TRBJ1-2	TRBD1	TGTGCCATCCCCGGGACAGGGGGGTTTTGGTCCTTC	CAIPGTGGFWSF
TRBV2	-	TRBJ2-1	-	TGTGCCAGCAAGGGTACTCGAGAGGGTGGGGCTTTCTACAATGAGCAGTTCTTC	CASKGTREGGAFYNEQFF
TRBV5-1	once	TRBJ2-1	-	TGCGCCAGCTCCCGGGGCAGGGGAAAAAATGAGCAGTTCTTC	CASSRGRGKNEQFF
TRBV20-1	-	TRBJ1-2	TRBD1	TGCAGTGCTAGAGGTTATCCGGGACAGCTACTTAACTATGGCTACACCTTC	CSARGYPGQLLNYGYTF
TRBV4-1	few	TRBJ1-2	-	TGCGCCAGCAGCGCGTCCCATCAGGATGGCAGTGGCTACACCTTC	CASSASHQDGSGYTF
TRBV6-2/TRBV6-3	-	TRBJ1-5	-	TGTGCCAGCACTAACAGGTTAGGCTCAACGATCAATCAGCCCCAGCATTTT	CASTNRLGSTINQPQHF
TRBV10-3	few	TRBJ2-5	-	TGTGCCATCAGTGGGATCGGGACACCTCAAGAGACCCAGTACTTC	CAISGIGTPQETQYF
TRBV4-1	-	TRBJ2-7	-	TGCGCCAGCAGCCAAGACCCAGAGAGCTCCTACGAGCAGTACTTC	CASSQDPESSYEQYF
TRBV7-2	-	TRBJ1-5	TRBD1	TGTGCCAGCAGCTTACAGGGGGGCAGAAATCAGCCCCAGCATTTT	CASSLQGGRNQPQHF
TRBV6-5	-	TRBJ2-4	-	TGTGCCAGCAGTTCCTTCCGGGACACAGCCAAAAACATTCAGTACTTC	CASSSFRDTAKNIQYF
TRBV11-2	many	TRBJ2-5	-	TGTGCCAGCAGGAGGGTCGGGGAGACCCAGTACTTC	CASRRVGETQYF